The 23 T cell receptor beta chains presented below share a single source sample, sequenced in a study of CD8 T cells in Susac syndrome (dated by TCRdb to about 2019). Library preparation used the immunoSEQ multiplex PCR assay. RNA was extracted using the RNeasy kit, and roughly 0.5 to 1 microgram was reverse transcribed with random hexamers. Using fastp trimming at Q25 and MiXCR clonotype assembly, TCRdb reanalyzed the public sequencing data and kept in-frame beta chains. CDR3 protein sequences are deduplicated, and each keeps its most common genes and DNA. The sample records about 190,000 distinct CDR3 sequences, approximately 93% of which are singletons. The ten largest clones represent around 0.1% of the sample. Sequenced: CD4+ T cells from PBMCs. The receptors were gathered from a human donor in good health.

J is TRBJ1-6 and V is TRBV7-3, with D maybe TRBD1 (5 bases). Germline V gene sequence: CDR1 SGHTA, CDR2 FQGTGA. This CDR3 is 15 amino acids long. Trimming stripped 3 bases from V and 3 bases from J, with 9 bases between. The CDR3 reads CASSLGRNYNSPLHF. CDR3 bases: TGTGCCAGCAGCTTGGGACGGAACTATAATTCACCCCTCCACTTT.

The V and J genes are TRBV12-3 or TRBV12-4 and TRBJ1-6; TRBD1 matches at 9 bases. With V trimmed by 6 bases and J by 4 bases, 4 bases remained unmatched. The length of the CDR3 is 15 residues. The CDR3 loop is CASRLGTGYNSPLHF. The DNA for the CDR3 is TGTGCCAGCAGACTCGGGACAGGGTATAATTCACCCCTCCACTTT.

CDR3 region: CASTPGDRGSPLHF. The CDR3 nucleotides are TGCGCCAGCACCCCGGGGGACAGGGGTTCACCCCTCCACTTT. The genes are TRBV5-1 and TRBJ1-6; 10 nucleotides match TRBD1. There are 14 residues in the CDR3. Trimming removed 6 bases from V and 9 bases from J; junction bases left unmatched: 6. Germline CDR1 SGHRS, CDR2 YFSETQ.

The chain joins TRBV5-1 to TRBJ2-5, with D uncertain. This CDR3 has 15 amino acids. The V end lost 3 bases, the J end lost 5 bases, and 17 bases lay between the germline ends. Germline CDR1 and CDR2: SGHRS and YFSETQ. CDR3 loop: CASSSQPGATETQYF. The CDR3 nucleotides read TGCGCCAGCAGCTCCCAGCCTGGCGCAACGGAGACCCAGTACTTC.

This chain connects TRBV6-5 to TRBJ2-2; D remains unclear. Trimming pared 4 bases from V and 4 bases from J, leaving 13 bases between. Germline values: CDR1 MNHEY, CDR2 SVGAGI. This CDR3 is built from 15 residues. This CDR3 reads CASSFRTPSTGELFF. The CDR3, as DNA: TGTGCCAGCAGTTTCAGGACCCCGAGCACCGGGGAGCTGTTTTTT.

This chain links TRBV7-9 with TRBJ2-6; either TRBD1 or TRBD2 may supply D (6 bases each). The CDR3 runs 15 residues. The V and J ends lost 5 bases and 1 base respectively, with 9 bases between them. The germline CDR1 and CDR2 sequences are SEHNR and FQNEAQ (reference sequence). CDR3 in amino acids: CASSRRGSGANVLTF. In DNA, the CDR3 is TGTGCCAGCAGCCGGAGGGGGTCTGGGGCCAACGTCCTGACTTTC.

V usage is TRBV6-1 and J usage is TRBJ2-1; D is possibly TRBD1 (6 bases). The V and J ends lost 8 bases and 7 bases respectively, with 18 bases between them. Germline V gene lookup returns CDR1 MNHNS and CDR2 SASEGT. CDR3 length: 14 amino acids. The CDR3 region is CASLGAVLINEQFF. The CDR3 DNA reads TGTGCCAGCCTGGGGGCGGTCCTTATAAATGAGCAGTTCTTC.

This chain joins TRBV3-1 and TRBJ1-1; D may be TRBD1 (5 bases). The CDR3 loop spans 16 amino acids. The germline CDR1 and CDR2 sequences are LGHDT and YNNKEL (reference sequence). V lost 0 bases and J 5 bases, leaving 16 bases between the germline ends. CDR3 bases: TGTGCCAGCAGCCAAGATCGAGGGGCGGGAGGGACTGAAGCTTTCTTT. Translation gives CASSQDRGAGGTEAFF.

This chain joins TRBV5-4 and TRBJ2-5, with a weak D call TRBD1 (5 bases). CDR3 length equals 14 residues. V was trimmed by 5 bases and J by 1 base, leaving 12 bases between them. CDR1 SGHNT and CDR2 YYREEE come from the germline V gene (reference sequence). CDR3 amino acids: CASSFRQRQETQYF. The CDR3, as DNA: TGTGCCAGCAGTTTTCGACAGCGCCAAGAGACCCAGTACTTC.

J is TRBJ2-5 and V is TRBV19; TRBD2 matches 8 bases. CDR1 and CDR2 (germline): LNHDA, SQIVND (reference sequence). The CDR3 sequence is 15 residues long. Germline trimming cut 4 bases from V and 0 bases from J; bases unmatched to any gene: 4. CDR3 amino acids: CASSSGGLYQETQYF. The CDR3 nucleotides read TGTGCCAGTAGTAGCGGGGGGCTGTACCAAGAGACCCAGTACTTC.

The chain joins TRBV20-1 to TRBJ2-2; 11 nucleotides line up with TRBD1. The germline V gene encodes CDR1 DFQATT and CDR2 SNEGSKA (reference sequence). The CDR3 spans 15 residues. V lost 2 bases, J lost 4 bases, and 3 bases stayed unmatched. The CDR3 sequence is CSARSGQGATGELFF. CDR3 DNA: TGCAGTGCTAGATCCGGACAGGGGGCCACCGGGGAGCTGTTTTTT.

This chain joins TRBV9 and TRBJ2-2; 11 bases match TRBD2. Germline lookup yields CDR1 SGDLS and CDR2 YYNGEE. V lost 4 bases and J lost 0; bases outside the gene matches: 14. The CDR3 has 20 amino acids. The CDR3 DNA is TGTGCCAGCAGCTCAATCCTAATACTAGCGGGGGCGCCGAACACCGGGGAGCTGTTTTTT. It encodes CASSSILILAGAPNTGELFF.

The gene calls are TRBV6-5 and TRBJ1-2; 9 nucleotides line up with TRBD1. In germline, CDR1 is MNHEY, CDR2 SVGAGI. Germline trimming cut 6 bases from V and 7 bases from J; bases unmatched to any gene: 12. This CDR3 contains 15 residues. The CDR3 loop is CASRPPGQGGPGYTF. As DNA, the CDR3 is TGTGCCAGCAGACCTCCGGGACAGGGAGGTCCTGGCTACACCTTC.

The genes are TRBV29-1 and TRBJ2-1; TRBD1 agrees at 10 bases. The germline V gene encodes CDR1 SQVTM and CDR2 ANQGSEA. V was pared by 7 bases and J by 4 bases, with 7 bases of the junction left unmatched. This CDR3 spans 14 amino acids. This CDR3 is CSATRDRGYNEQFF. In DNA, the CDR3 is TGCAGCGCCACGAGGGACAGGGGATACAATGAGCAGTTCTTC.

This chain connects TRBV13 to TRBJ2-3; D uncertain. With 0 bases removed from V and 5 bases from J, the gap between germline ends came to 6 bases. Looked up from germline, CDR1 is PRHDT and CDR2 is FYEKMQ (reference sequence). The CDR3 contains 13 residues. CDR3 sequence (DNA): TGTGCCAGCAGCTTAGGCGGCCGAGATACGCAGTATTTT. The encoded protein is CASSLGGRDTQYF.

The V gene is TRBV29-1, the J gene TRBJ1-2; unclear D gene. The germline V gene has CDR1 SQVTM and CDR2 ANQGSEA. V dropped 5 bases and J dropped 3 bases, with 13 bases sitting between them. The length of the CDR3 is 13 residues. DNA of the CDR3: TGCAGCGTTTGGGTTGACCGTCACTATGGCTACACCTTC. Protein product: CSVWVDRHYGYTF.

This chain connects TRBV4-1 to TRBJ2-7; D is unclear. With 3 bases removed from V and 0 bases from J, the gap between germline ends came to 6 bases. The germline V gene encodes CDR1 MGHRA and CDR2 YSYEKL. CDR3 length equals 13 residues. The CDR3 nucleotides are TGCGCCAGCAGCCACCCTAGCTCCTACGAGCAGTACTTC. Translating it yields CASSHPSSYEQYF.

The J gene is TRBJ1-2, the V gene TRBV9, with D tentatively TRBD1 (5 bases). Looked up from germline, CDR1 is SGDLS and CDR2 is YYNGEE. The CDR3 is 14 residues long. Trimming removed 0 bases at V and 3 bases at J, with 9 bases between. The CDR3 loop is CASSVAGLDYGYTF. The CDR3, as DNA: TGTGCCAGCAGCGTAGCAGGGCTGGACTATGGCTACACCTTC. Full variable domain (outside the CDR3, taken from reference TRBV9 and TRBJ1-2): DSGVTQTPKHLITATGQRVTLRCSPRSGDLSVYWYQQSLDQGLQFLIQYYNGEERAKGNILERFSAQQFPDLHSELNLSSLELGDSALYFCASSVAGLDYGYTFGSGTRLTVV.

The chain uses TRBV10-3 and TRBJ2-2; TRBD1 aligns across 11 bases. The V segment lost 5 bases and the J segment 5 bases; nucleotides outside the gene matches: 7. This CDR3 region has 16 residues. CDR1 is ENHRY, CDR2 SYGVKD, per germline. The CDR3 coding sequence is TGTGCCATCAGTTCCTCCGGGACAGGGGGAACCGGGGAGCTGTTTTTT. Translated: CAISSSGTGGTGELFF.

This sequence joins TRBV29-1 and TRBJ2-5; TRBD2 might be the D (6 bases). Per germline, CDR1 SQVTM and CDR2 ANQGSEA. V was shortened by 7 bases and J by 1 base, with 19 bases between the two germline ends. CDR3 length: 15 amino acids. DNA of the CDR3: TGCAGCGCCAGGCGATCGGTAGCGGCCCAAGAGACCCAGTACTTC. It yields the protein CSARRSVAAQETQYF.

The chain employs TRBV5-1 and TRBJ2-7; the D is unclear. Trimming removed 6 bases at V and 6 bases at J, with 16 bases between. Germline V CDR1 and CDR2: SGHRS, YFSETQ. The CDR3 length is 13 residues. CDR3 DNA: TGCGCCAGCACCTTAGACACACGCGGCGAGCAGTACTTC. Amino acid sequence: CASTLDTRGEQYF.

V gene TRBV20-1 combines with J gene TRBJ2-7; D unresolved. Germline-derived CDR1 and CDR2 are DFQATT and SNEGSKA (reference sequence). Trimming took 5 bases from V and 0 from J, leaving 14 bases between them. The length of the CDR3 is 14 residues. Here the CDR3 reads CSAYSVILSYEQYF. CDR3 in DNA: TGCAGTGCTTACTCAGTGATACTCTCCTACGAGCAGTACTTC.

This chain joins TRBV29-1 and TRBJ1-2; D gene uncertain. CDR3 size: 11 residues. Germline V lookup: CDR1 SQVTM, CDR2 ANQGSEA. The V end lost 0 bases, the J end lost 7 bases, and 6 bases lay between the germline ends. CDR3 in amino acids: CSVEELSGYTF. For the CDR3, the DNA is TGCAGCGTTGAAGAACTTAGTGGCTACACCTTC.